Listed here are 11 T cell receptor beta chains from one sample, sequenced in a study of human T cells and chemical hapten exposure. The time point was: patch test 3, about 24 weeks after DPC sensitization. Described treatment: therapeutic diphenylcyclopropenone sensitization with weekly scalp DPC. One entry per CDR3 protein results from TCRdb running MiXCR on the RACE reads. The sample yields 70,000 or so distinct CDR3 sequences, around 10% seen once. The sample here was whole blood, taken in connection with sensitization to the hapten diphenylcyclopropenone (DPC). The source of these receptors is a woman aged 45-59 years with alopecia areata. Some clones in this sample may be carry-over from other donors' samples.

Comments on this clonotype: With a much larger clone just one base away, this may be a read error. The chain recombines TRBV28 with TRBJ2-5; TRBD1 might be the D (6 bases). Germline assignment: CDR1 MDHEN and CDR2 SYDVKM. This CDR3 has 16 residues. The CDR3 DNA is TGTACCAGCAGTTTAGCTCCGTCATTTAGGGGGGAGACCCAGTACTTC. This translates into CTSSLAPSFRGETQYF.

This clonotype was detected only a few times. The chain has TRBV12-3 or TRBV12-4 and TRBJ2-7; no definite D call. This CDR3 spans 12 amino acids. V was cut by 6 bases and J by 3 bases, with 9 bases left in between. CDR3 amino acids: CASSQDNYEQYF. The DNA for the CDR3 is TGTGCCAGCAGCCAAGACAACTACGAGCAGTACTTC.

This clonotype was seen only a few times. The rearrangement uses TRBV7-2 and TRBJ2-7; tentative D call: TRBD2 (6 bases). The CDR3 spans 13 residues. Trimming cost V 4 bases and J 3 bases, with 10 bases left between them. Germline CDR1 SGHTA, CDR2 FQGNSA. This chain's CDR3 is CASSWGLVYEQYF. The CDR3 nucleotides read TGTGCCAGCAGCTGGGGACTCGTCTACGAGCAGTACTTC.

This clonotype was counted many times. The V gene is TRBV20-1, the J gene TRBJ2-7, with 8 nucleotides matching TRBD2. This CDR3 is built from 15 residues. The germline CDR1 and CDR2 sequences are DFQATT and SNEGSKA (reference sequence). With V trimmed by 0 bases and J by 5 bases, 9 bases remained unmatched. CDR3 sequence: CSAREPGLVSHEQYF. The CDR3 bases are TGCAGTGCTAGAGAGCCGGGACTAGTCAGTCACGAGCAGTACTTC.

This clonotype was detected ten times or more. This chain's CDR3 is CASSPQETQYF. In nucleotides, the CDR3 is TGTGCCAGCAGCCCCCAAGAGACCCAGTACTTC. V is TRBV6-2 or TRBV6-3 and J is TRBJ2-5; D uncertain. The CDR3 has 11 residues. V lost 6 bases to trimming and J lost 1 base, with 3 bases between them. Germline CDR1 and CDR2: MNHEY and SVGEGT.

The J gene is TRBJ1-1, the V gene TRBV29-1; TRBD1 might be the D (6 bases). V lost 4 bases and J lost 0, with 9 bases in between. This CDR3 is 13 amino acids long. Germline V CDR1 and CDR2: SQVTM, ANQGSEA. CDR3 amino acids: CSVGGLMNTEAFF. CDR3 nucleotide sequence: TGCAGCGTTGGGGGGCTCATGAACACTGAAGCTTTCTTT.

The chain has TRBV12-3 or TRBV12-4 and TRBJ2-7; D is uncertain. This CDR3 is built from 12 residues. Between the trimmed V and J ends, which lost 1 base and 2 bases, there was a span of 3 bases. The CDR3 region is CASSLGAYEQYF. As DNA, the CDR3 is TGTGCCAGCAGTTTAGGGGCCTACGAGCAGTACTTC.

This clonotype occurred a few times. The gene calls are TRBV12-3 or TRBV12-4 and TRBJ2-4; either TRBD1 or TRBD2 may fit D (7 bases each). V was pared by 4 bases and J by 9 bases, with 16 bases between. The CDR3 is made up of 14 amino acids. The CDR3 region is CASSSSGTESIQYF. DNA for the CDR3: TGTGCCAGCAGTTCGAGCGGGACAGAGAGCATTCAGTACTTC.

The CDR3 sequence is CSVVGEGNQPQHF. Written as DNA, the CDR3 is TGCAGCGTTGTCGGGGAGGGGAATCAGCCCCAGCATTTT. The genes are TRBV29-1 and TRBJ1-5; maybe TRBD1 (5 bases). The CDR3 covers 13 residues. Deletions cut 4 bases from V and 4 bases from J, with 11 bases between. From germline, CDR1 is SQVTM and CDR2 ANQGSEA.

This clonotype has a handful of counts. J is TRBJ1-5 and V is TRBV10-3; 8 positions agree with TRBD1. CDR1 and CDR2 (germline): ENHRY, SYGVKD. This CDR3 has 15 residues. The junction had 9 bases not matched to a gene; V was cut back by 5 bases and J by 6 bases. For the CDR3, the DNA is TGTGCCATCAGTTCCACAGGGGGTGTTGGTCAGCCCCAGCATTTT. This gives the protein CAISSTGGVGQPQHF.

This clonotype was observed a handful of times. The V and J genes are TRBV11-2 and TRBJ2-1, with 9 positions matching TRBD2. The CDR3 totals 17 residues. Germline V gene lookup returns CDR1 SGHAT and CDR2 FQNNGV. The J segment lost 4 bases and the V segment lost 5 bases, leaving 12 bases of the junction unmatched. The CDR3 bases are TGTGCCAGCAGCCCCCAAGGGGGGACTAGCCTTTACAATGAGCAGTTCTTC. Protein sequence: CASSPQGGTSLYNEQFF.